The rows below give T cell receptor beta chains drawn from one sample of a study of T cell changes during pregnancy in multiple sclerosis. Sequencing was performed with immunoSEQ multiplex PCR; in TCRdb, only in-frame clones are kept and a portion is missing. This sample has about 72,000 clones; 91% occur once, and the top ten carry roughly 0.7%. Here the sequenced sample was peripheral blood, taken in the third trimester of pregnancy. Every receptor here comes from a female donor in good health, enrolled as a control in a pregnancy study. CDR3s include the opening cysteine and the closing phenylalanine or tryptophan. Fields, in order: CDR3 protein, J gene, V gene, clone size. Size is omitted from some rows. Given values are once, few, many or a class for expanded clones.

CDR3: CASSTMGQYYGYTF; J: TRBJ1-2; V: TRBV19; size: NA
CDR3: CASSKVPSGQGWEQFF; J: TRBJ2-1; V: TRBV6-1; size: once
CDR3: CASSLGAVNYGYTF; J: TRBJ1-2; V: TRBV5-1; size: NA
CDR3: CASSLGTGNEQFF; J: TRBJ2-1; V: TRBV7-7; size: NA
CDR3: CASSLVGDNYQPQHF; J: TRBJ1-5; V: TRBV5-1; size: NA
CDR3: CASNEWTGRTEAFF; J: TRBJ1-1; V: TRBV6-1; size: once
CDR3: CATSRDPGGNTIYF; J: TRBJ1-3; V: TRBV15; size: NA
CDR3: CASSRGLAGGGTQYF; J: TRBJ2-5; V: TRBV4-3; size: NA
CDR3: CASSRNRAGQFRGYTF; J: TRBJ1-2; V: TRBV27; size: few
CDR3: CASSQLPGENTEAFF; J: TRBJ1-1; V: TRBV14; size: NA
CDR3: CASSLSSQGQTEAFF; J: TRBJ1-1; V: TRBV27; size: NA
CDR3: CASSLNSHTEAFF; J: TRBJ1-1; V: TRBV5-6; size: NA
CDR3: CASSPDRGVGYTF; J: TRBJ1-2; V: TRBV18; size: NA
CDR3: CAISDFSGTTDTQYF; J: TRBJ2-3; V: TRBV10-3; size: once
CDR3: CASRTSGRASTDTQYF; J: TRBJ2-3; V: TRBV2; size: NA
CDR3: CASILDRGDGYTF; J: TRBJ1-2; V: TRBV28; size: NA
CDR3: CASSIFRDYGYTF; J: TRBJ1-2; V: TRBV19; size: few
CDR3: CASSLRGPRNTEAFF; J: TRBJ1-1; V: TRBV7-2; size: NA
CDR3: CASSGATEQFF; J: TRBJ2-1; V: TRBV11-1; size: NA
CDR3: CASSRLTYEQYF; J: TRBJ2-7; V: TRBV11-2; size: once
CDR3: CASSLVAGELFF; J: TRBJ2-2; V: TRBV11-3; size: NA
CDR3: CAIRSGTYEQYF; J: TRBJ2-7; V: TRBV10-3; size: NA
CDR3: CASRTQVDSYNEQFF; J: TRBJ2-1; V: TRBV5-1; size: NA
CDR3: CASSSLGGSRGGYTF; J: TRBJ1-2; V: TRBV6-5; size: once
CDR3: CASSDRQARETQYF; J: TRBJ2-5; V: TRBV6-1; size: once
CDR3: CSASVNGAQEKLFF; J: TRBJ1-4; V: TRBV29-1; size: NA
CDR3: CASSHGTEETQYF; J: TRBJ2-5; V: TRBV18; size: NA
CDR3: CASSVAGGGRSPLHF; J: TRBJ1-6; V: TRBV19; size: NA
CDR3: CASSTGLAGQETQYF; J: TRBJ2-5; V: TRBV5-1; size: NA
CDR3: CASSLDRSRSYEQYF; J: TRBJ2-7; V: TRBV7-9; size: NA
CDR3: CASSNGQGGSNEQFF; J: TRBJ2-1; V: TRBV19; size: NA
CDR3: CASSGTGRQETQYF; J: TRBJ2-5; V: TRBV6-1; size: NA
CDR3: CASSLEANLQPQHF; J: TRBJ1-5; V: TRBV28; size: NA
CDR3: CASSPGTGRADEQFF; J: TRBJ2-1; V: TRBV5-6; size: NA
CDR3: CASNRQAPNEKLFF; J: TRBJ1-4; V: TRBV27; size: NA
CDR3: CASSSWTGELHGYTF; J: TRBJ1-2; V: TRBV6-6; size: NA
CDR3: CATSRRTGGEDGYTF; J: TRBJ1-2; V: TRBV15; size: NA
CDR3: CASSGPGTGLSDTQYF; J: TRBJ2-3; V: TRBV10-1; size: NA
CDR3: CASSKKPSGANVLTF; J: TRBJ2-6; V: TRBV23-1; size: NA
CDR3: CASSPFSGSSAGNTIYF; J: TRBJ1-3; V: TRBV18; size: once
CDR3: CASSPPGGGQETQYF; J: TRBJ2-5; V: TRBV5-1; size: NA
CDR3: CASSFPGDSSPLHF; J: TRBJ1-6; V: TRBV7-8; size: NA
CDR3: CASSYGTSGSSYEQYF; J: TRBJ2-7; V: TRBV6-6; size: NA
CDR3: CASSWNTGFSGNTIYF; J: TRBJ1-3; V: TRBV5-1; size: NA
CDR3: CASSPIGGNQPQHF; J: TRBJ1-5; V: TRBV18; size: NA
CDR3: CASSRTTNYGYTF; J: TRBJ1-2; V: TRBV6-5; size: NA